These 7 T cell receptor beta chains were sequenced from one sample in a study of blood T cell repertoires in COVID-19. Sequencing used immunoSEQ multiplex PCR; TCRdb keeps in-frame clones, though not all of them. The top ten hold approximately 2.3% of the sample, which has about 87,000 clones, about four fifths seen once. Sequenced input: peripheral blood. These TCRs come from a woman aged 70-85 years with acute or convalescent COVID-19.

The J gene is TRBJ2-3, the V gene TRBV19; 7 nucleotides align to TRBD1. J gave up 2 bases and V 3 bases, and 5 bases lay outside the gene matches. In germline, CDR1 is LNHDA, CDR2 SQIVND (reference sequence). There are 15 residues in the CDR3. The CDR3 DNA reads TGTGCCAGTAGTATTACAGGGGTTATCACAGATACGCAGTATTTT. This translates into CASSITGVITDTQYF.

In this sample, this clone turned up once. J is TRBJ1-2 and V is TRBV2; perhaps TRBD1 as D (5 bases). CDR1 and CDR2 from the germline V gene are SNHLY and FYNNEI. Trimming pared 6 bases from V and 2 bases from J, leaving 16 bases between. This CDR3 region has 15 residues. CDR3 amino acids: CASRSRVAANYGYTF. CDR3 sequence (DNA): TGTGCCAGCAGGAGCAGGGTTGCTGCCAACTATGGCTACACCTTC.

The chain has TRBV10-3 and TRBJ1-3, with TRBD1 matching 11 bases. With V trimmed by 4 bases and J by 0 bases, 5 bases remained unmatched. Looked up from germline, CDR1 is ENHRY and CDR2 is SYGVKD. There are 17 residues in the CDR3. The CDR3 DNA follows: TGTGCCATCAGTGGGATCGGACAGGGGGCCTCTGGAAACACCATATATTTT. Amino acid sequence: CAISGIGQGASGNTIYF.

This clone was seen a few times. V gene TRBV6-5 combines with J gene TRBJ1-5; TRBD1 is a possible D gene (5 bases). The CDR3 spans 13 residues. CDR1 and CDR2 from the germline V gene are MNHEY and SVGAGI. V lost 10 bases and J 5 bases, leaving 15 bases between the germline ends. The CDR3 loop reads CANSLEQDQPQHF. For the CDR3, the DNA is TGTGCCAACTCGCTGGAACAGGATCAGCCCCAGCATTTT.

This clone was seen a handful of times. The chain uses TRBV19 and TRBJ1-6; 11 bases are shared with TRBD1. V lost 5 bases, J lost 7 bases, and 10 bases stayed unmatched. The CDR3 runs to 17 residues. Germline loops: CDR1 LNHDA, CDR2 SQIVND (reference sequence). CDR3 in DNA: TGTGCCAGTAGTTCCTCCCGGGACAGGGGGGGAAATTCACCCCTCCACTTT. The encoded protein is CASSSSRDRGGNSPLHF. Together with reference TRBV19 and TRBJ1-6, the CDR3 gives the full variable domain: DGGITQSPKYLFRKEGQNVTLSCEQNLNHDAMYWYRQDPGQGLRLIYYSQIVNDFQKGDIAEGYSVSREKKESFPLTVTSAQKNPTAFYLCASSSSRDRGGNSPLHFGNGTRLTVT.

V and J are TRBV18 and TRBJ1-2, with D tentatively TRBD1 (5 bases). Germline CDR1 reads KGHSH; CDR2 reads LQKENI. The CDR3 loop spans 16 amino acids. The V gene lost 3 bases and the J gene lost 2 bases, with 16 bases spanning the gap. The CDR3 protein is CASSPAMDIANYGYTF. Here the CDR3 DNA reads TGTGCCAGCTCACCTGCAATGGACATCGCCAACTATGGCTACACCTTC.

The chain couples TRBV27 to TRBJ2-1, with 8 bases identical to TRBD2. Germline loops: CDR1 MNHEY, CDR2 SMNVEV (reference sequence). After removal of 8 bases from V and 10 bases from J, the junction contained 19 bases not matched to a gene. This CDR3 spans 16 amino acids. CDR3 loop: CASLPWGGGPSGEQFF. The CDR3 region has the DNA TGTGCCAGCCTCCCCTGGGGCGGGGGGCCCTCGGGGGAGCAGTTCTTC.